This T cell receptor beta chain originates from a study of blood T cell repertoires in COVID-19. Germline V gives CDR1 SGHAT, CDR2 FQNNGV. V was trimmed by 1 base and J by 1 base, leaving 7 bases between them. The CDR3 has 15 amino acids. The repertoire was sequenced with immunoSEQ multiplex PCR; TCRdb's copy has only in-frame clones and lacks some. The table has some 130,000 clones, approximately 87% seen once. Sequences were obtained from peripheral blood. The TCR was taken from a man in his 70s with active COVID-19. This chain joins TRBV11-2 and TRBJ2-2; no clear D. The CDR3, as DNA: TGTGCCAGCAGCTTAGTTTCGGGGAACACCGGGGAGCTGTTTTTT. This encodes CASSLVSGNTGELFF. Based on the CDR3 plus reference TRBV11-2 and TRBJ2-2, the full variable domain is EAGVAQSPRYKIIEKRQSVAFWCNPISGHATLYWYQQILGQGPKLLIQFQNNGVVDDSQLPKDRFSAERLKGVDSTLKIQPAKLEDSAVYLCASSLVSGNTGELFFGEGSRLTVL.